The 11 T cell receptor beta chains listed next were all sequenced from one sample in a study of cytomegalovirus exposure and HLA in healthy donors. The PCR had 60 Vbeta and 13 Jbeta primers. Assay: immunoSEQ multiplex PCR; the TCRdb copy retains only in-frame clones and omits some. Among about 200,000 clones listed, roughly four fifths were seen once. The sequencing sample was made of PBMCs. The receptors come from a woman aged 40 to 50 in good health and CMV-seronegative.

CDR3 DNA sequence: TGTGCCAGCAGCTTTATACTAGCGGGAGTTAATGAGCAGTTCTTC. This gives the protein CASSFILAGVNEQFF. The chain links TRBV5-6 to TRBJ2-1, with 11 bases matching TRBD2. The V segment lost 2 bases and the J segment 7 bases; nucleotides outside the gene matches: 5. The CDR3 has 15 residues. Germline V gives CDR1 SGHDT, CDR2 YYEEEE.

The genes are TRBV7-3 and TRBJ2-3; TRBD2 matches 13 bases. CDR3 length equals 15 residues. CDR1 SGHTA and CDR2 FQGTGA come from the germline V gene. Trimming removed 2 bases from V and 7 bases from J; junction bases left unmatched: 3. CDR3 protein: CASSLGLAGEYTQYF. Here the CDR3 DNA reads TGTGCCAGCAGCTTAGGACTAGCGGGAGAGTATACGCAGTATTTT.

The chain combines TRBV5-1 with TRBJ2-3, with 7 bases aligning to TRBD1. This CDR3 comprises 16 residues. CDR1 SGHRS and CDR2 YFSETQ come from the germline V gene. The V gene end was trimmed by 0 bases and the J gene end by 2 bases; junction bases not matched to a gene: 6. CDR3 protein: CASSLGQGLYTDTQYF. CDR3 sequence (DNA): TGCGCCAGCAGCTTGGGACAGGGCCTATACACAGATACGCAGTATTTT.

The V call is TRBV4-1, the J call TRBJ2-4; 8 bases are a match to TRBD2. Germline V gene sequence: CDR1 MGHRA, CDR2 YSYEKL. Trimming took 1 base from V and 9 from J; bases not matched to a gene: 8. This CDR3 contains 15 residues. DNA of the CDR3: TGCGCCAGCAGCCAAGGGCTGACGACTAGCGTCATTCAGTACTTC. It codes for CASSQGLTTSVIQYF.

This chain links TRBV15 with TRBJ2-5; 7 nucleotides line up with TRBD2. The DNA end lines up better with TRBJ2-7; the J call may be wrong. This CDR3 region has 16 residues. In germline, CDR1 is LNHNV, CDR2 YYDKDF (reference sequence). This CDR3 reads CATSRSSGAGANEQYF. CDR3 nucleotide sequence: TGTGCCACCAGCAGATCCTCCGGTGCGGGAGCGAACGAGCAGTACTTC.

The rearrangement uses TRBV5-5 and TRBJ2-4; tentative D call: TRBD1 (6 bases). Trimming removed 4 bases at V and 8 bases at J, with 22 bases between. The CDR3 totals 16 residues. CDR1 is SGHKS, CDR2 YYEKEE, per germline (reference sequence). The CDR3 here is CASSPIPGATTDIQYF. CDR3 coding DNA: TGTGCCAGCAGCCCGATTCCAGGGGCAACCACAGACATTCAGTACTTC.

The chain recombines TRBV2 with TRBJ2-5; D is perhaps TRBD1 (5 bases). With 6 bases removed from V and 3 bases from J, the gap between germline ends came to 17 bases. This CDR3 is 15 amino acids long. The germline V gene encodes CDR1 SNHLY and CDR2 FYNNEI. CDR3 residues: CASSLGRTREETQYF. The DNA for the CDR3 is TGTGCCAGCAGCTTAGGCCGGACAAGGGAAGAGACCCAGTACTTC. Drawing the rest from reference TRBV2 and TRBJ2-5, the complete variable domain is EPEVTQTPSHQVTQMGQEVILRCVPISNHLYFYWYRQILGQKVEFLVSFYNNEISEKSEIFDDQFSVERPDGSNFTLKIRSTKLEDSAMYFCASSLGRTREETQYFGPGTRLLVL.

This sequence joins TRBV29-1 and TRBJ1-5; D is uncertain. CDR1 is SQVTM and CDR2 is ANQGSEA in the germline V gene. This CDR3 has 15 residues. Trimming removed 3 bases from V and 0 bases from J, with 12 bases in between. The CDR3 sequence is CSVELGGSSNQPQHF. CDR3 nucleotide sequence: TGCAGCGTTGAGCTAGGAGGGTCTAGCAATCAGCCCCAGCATTTT.

This clone has only one observation. The CDR3 spells CASRLAGEEQYF. In DNA form, the CDR3 reads TGTGCCAGCAGGCTAGCGGGAGAGGAGCAGTACTTC. This chain uses TRBV2 with TRBJ2-7, with 10 bases lining up with TRBD2. CDR3 length equals 12 residues. V dropped 6 bases and J dropped 7; count of bases not matched to a gene: 3. Germline-derived CDR1 and CDR2 are SNHLY and FYNNEI.

This sequence joins TRBV7-9 and TRBJ2-7; D gene ambiguous. Trimming shortened V by 6 bases and J by 4 bases, and 10 bases separated the two germline ends. CDR1 is SEHNR, CDR2 FQNEAQ, per germline (reference sequence). CDR3 size: 12 residues. The CDR3 is CASSLGRYEQYF. CDR3 coding DNA: TGTGCCAGCAGTCTGGGCCGATACGAGCAGTACTTC.

In this sample, this clone turned up a few times. The genes are TRBV7-9 and TRBJ2-1; 11 bases align to TRBD1. The CDR3 is 17 residues long. Trimming at V came to 5 bases and at J to 2 bases, leaving 8 bases not matched to a gene. CDR1 is SEHNR, CDR2 FQNEAQ, per germline (reference sequence). The CDR3 protein is CASSPLPGQGAYNEQFF. The CDR3 bases are TGTGCCAGCAGCCCCCTACCGGGACAGGGGGCCTACAATGAGCAGTTCTTC.